These T cell receptor beta chains were read from a single sample in a study of blood T cell repertoires in COVID-19. Repertoires were generated with immunoSEQ multiplex PCR, while TCRdb's copy carries only in-frame clones and drops some. Of around 230,000 clones listed, roughly 86% are singletons. Sequencing was carried out using PBMCs or T cells enriched from blood (not recorded which). The source of these receptors is a woman between 25 and 40 years old with acute COVID-19. Each CDR3 is given without its conserved first and last residue.

j_gene,v_gene,CDR3aa
TRBJ2-1,TRBV3-1/TRBV3-2,ASSQSPLVRSGGQIDEQF
TRBJ1-6,TRBV3-1/TRBV3-2,ASSPGTGASPLH
TRBJ1-3,TRBV14,ASSPAFGVGNTIY
TRBJ2-1,TRBV29-1,SVARPVTYNEQF
TRBJ1-2,TRBV6-1,ASSEGGWGYT
TRBJ1-1,TRBV6-1,ASSAAGEGKQTEAF
TRBJ1-1,TRBV9,ASSGDSINTEAF
TRBJ1-1,TRBV20-1,SASQGAVTEAF
TRBJ1-2,TRBV6-5,ASRTSIPGQGYT
TRBJ1-1,TRBV4-3,ASSQVAGIVYTEAF
TRBJ2-5,TRBV5-1,ASSSSLRTGGQETQY
TRBJ2-7,TRBV7-9,ASNLASSYEQY
TRBJ1-2,TRBV5-6,ASSPGGTGGYGYT
TRBJ1-2,TRBV7-3,ASSLGTGGPHYGYT
TRBJ1-4,TRBV19,ASSLGQKANEKLF
TRBJ2-7,TRBV29-1,SAWIGASSYEQY
TRBJ2-1,TRBV14,ASSQVPSGAYNEQF
TRBJ2-7,TRBV7-2,ASSPGTRPYEQY
TRBJ2-1,TRBV11-3,ASSLDNAGGHNEQF
TRBJ1-1,TRBV30,AWTPLKAGTTF
TRBJ1-3,TRBV5-1,ASSSGTGAGNTIY
TRBJ2-2,TRBV3-1/TRBV3-2,ASSPGENTGELF
TRBJ1-1,TRBV6-5,ASSRTGRTEAF
TRBJ1-4,TRBV9,ASSAVLSQGKLF
TRBJ1-4,TRBV5-1,ASSLGTGENEKLF
TRBJ2-7,TRBV27,ASSFGQEQY
TRBJ1-3,TRBV5-6,ASSLRVQGGPGNTIY
TRBJ1-5,TRBV4-3,ASSRTANLYSNQPQH
TRBJ2-7,TRBV25-1,ASAAGGTYEQY
TRBJ1-1,TRBV5-1,ASSLEGRGAF
TRBJ1-2,TRBV2,ASRASGGNYGYT
TRBJ2-1,TRBV7-9,ASSPDGLLAYEQF
TRBJ1-4,TRBV2,ASSQTGMSEKLF
TRBJ2-5,TRBV11-3,ASSLSHQETQY
TRBJ1-2,TRBV5-4,ASSWGLDLGGYT
TRBJ2-1,TRBV5-1,ASTVVQGSYNEQF
TRBJ2-3,TRBV4-1,ASSHPGQDLDTQY
TRBJ1-1,TRBV7-2,ASLKSGQNTEAF
TRBJ1-6,TRBV6-2/TRBV6-3,ASSTRGDNSPLH
TRBJ1-1,TRBV27,ASSLGTRNTEAF
TRBJ2-3,TRBV27,ASRRPSTDTQY
TRBJ1-5,TRBV19,ASSPGGRNQPQH
TRBJ1-1,TRBV4-3,ASSQVGDRLNTEAF